The 8 T cell receptor beta chains given below trace back to one sample, sequenced in a study of cytomegalovirus exposure and HLA in healthy donors. Here immunoSEQ multiplex PCR was the method, and the copy in TCRdb shows in-frame clones only, minus some. Of roughly 190,000 clones detected, around 86% appear once; the ten largest clones hold over 1.3%. The material sequenced was PBMCs. Every receptor here comes from a woman aged 18-30 years in good health and CMV-seronegative.

A single count supports this clone. The CDR3 nucleotides are TGTGCCAGCTCACTGCAGTCCCGAGGCAGCTTAACCGGGGAGCTGTTTTTT. As protein: CASSLQSRGSLTGELFF. The V and J genes are TRBV18 and TRBJ2-2, with D unclear. The V end lost 4 bases, the J end lost 5 bases, and 20 bases lay between the germline ends. This CDR3 spans 17 amino acids. The germline V gene encodes CDR1 KGHSH and CDR2 LQKENI. Supplemented by reference TRBV18 and TRBJ2-2, the full variable domain reads NAGVMQNPRHLVRRRGQEARLRCSPMKGHSHVYWYRQLPEEGLKFMVYLQKENIIDESGMPKERFSAEFPKEGPSILRIQQVVRGDSAAYFCASSLQSRGSLTGELFFGEGSRLTVL.

There are many counts of this clone. The chain uses TRBV5-6 and TRBJ2-7; 9 bases are shared with TRBD1. The length of the CDR3 is 15 residues. Trimming cost V 4 bases and J 3 bases; bases outside gene matches: 8. Germline loops: CDR1 SGHDT, CDR2 YYEEEE. CDR3 in DNA: TGTGCCAGCAGCCAAGGGACAGGGAGTTACTACGAGCAGTACTTC. Amino acids: CASSQGTGSYYEQYF.

This clone showed up just once. The chain joins TRBV5-5 to TRBJ1-4; D remains unclear. Germline assignment: CDR1 SGHKS and CDR2 YYEKEE (reference sequence). Trimming removed 4 bases at V and 0 bases at J, with 10 bases between. This CDR3 region has 15 residues. CDR3 residues: CASSPILATNEKLFF. The CDR3 DNA reads as TGTGCCAGCAGCCCTATACTAGCAACTAATGAAAAACTGTTTTTT.

The genes are TRBV4-1 and TRBJ1-2; D ambiguous. V was trimmed by 0 bases and J by 4 bases, leaving 9 bases between them. The CDR3 runs to 14 residues. Germline CDR1 reads MGHRA; CDR2 reads YSYEKL. CDR3: CASSQDSTVYGYTF. For the CDR3, the DNA is TGCGCCAGCAGCCAAGATAGTACGGTCTATGGCTACACCTTC.

The chain employs TRBV5-1 and TRBJ1-3; no clear D. Trimming took off 2 bases at V and 0 bases at J, with 6 bases between the two ends. This CDR3 is built from 14 residues. Germline V gene data show CDR1 as SGHRS and CDR2 as YFSETQ. The CDR3 nucleotides read TGCGCCAGCAGCTTACAAAGCTCTGGAAACACCATATATTTT. This codes for CASSLQSSGNTIYF.

The rearrangement uses TRBV6-5 and TRBJ2-1; 9 bases line up with TRBD1. The germline CDR1 and CDR2 sequences are MNHEY and SVGAGI. This CDR3 is 13 amino acids long. Trimming removed 6 bases from V and 10 bases from J; junction bases left unmatched: 7. CDR3 loop: CASSQQGAIEQFF. Here the CDR3 DNA reads TGTGCCAGCAGCCAACAGGGGGCCATCGAGCAGTTCTTC.

The chain uses TRBV27 and TRBJ1-1, with D possibly TRBD1 on 6 matching bases. The CDR3 contains 15 residues. Trimming took off 3 bases at V and 2 bases at J, with 13 bases between the two ends. Germline values: CDR1 MNHEY, CDR2 SMNVEV (reference sequence). The chain's CDR3 is CASSLIGGANTEAFF. The CDR3 bases are TGTGCCAGCAGTTTGATTGGGGGGGCAAACACTGAAGCTTTCTTT.

The V and J genes are TRBV13 and TRBJ1-6; D unclear. V was shortened by 0 bases and J by 13 bases, with 13 bases between the two germline ends. This CDR3 spans 14 amino acids. Germline assignment: CDR1 PRHDT and CDR2 FYEKMQ (reference sequence). The CDR3 sequence: CASSLGGRGSPLHF. Here the CDR3 DNA reads TGTGCCAGCAGCTTAGGAGGGAGAGGCTCTCCCCTCCACTTT.